Detailed here is one T cell receptor (beta chain). RNA amounts of about 0.5 to 1 ug underwent reverse transcription with random hexamers. It was immunoSEQ multiplex PCR that amplified TCR beta CDR3 across 54 Vbeta and 13 Jbeta. In TCRdb, the immunoSEQ multiplex PCR reads were re-called with MiXCR into one record per CDR3 protein. The sample includes roughly 150,000 distinct CDR3 sequences, roughly 95% of them seen just once. This sample is drawn from a study of CD8 T cells in Susac syndrome. Trimming took off 2 bases at V and 6 bases at J, with 5 bases between the two ends. This CDR3 has 12 residues. From germline, CDR1 is SEHNR and CDR2 FQNEAQ (reference sequence).

The sequenced sample was CD4+ T cells from PBMCs. The chain uses TRBV7-9 and TRBJ2-1; no firm D call. The TCR was taken from a human donor with multiple sclerosis. Here the CDR3 DNA reads TGTGCCAGCAGCTTAAGTGTCAATGAGCAGTTCTTC. This sequence encodes CASSLSVNEQFF.